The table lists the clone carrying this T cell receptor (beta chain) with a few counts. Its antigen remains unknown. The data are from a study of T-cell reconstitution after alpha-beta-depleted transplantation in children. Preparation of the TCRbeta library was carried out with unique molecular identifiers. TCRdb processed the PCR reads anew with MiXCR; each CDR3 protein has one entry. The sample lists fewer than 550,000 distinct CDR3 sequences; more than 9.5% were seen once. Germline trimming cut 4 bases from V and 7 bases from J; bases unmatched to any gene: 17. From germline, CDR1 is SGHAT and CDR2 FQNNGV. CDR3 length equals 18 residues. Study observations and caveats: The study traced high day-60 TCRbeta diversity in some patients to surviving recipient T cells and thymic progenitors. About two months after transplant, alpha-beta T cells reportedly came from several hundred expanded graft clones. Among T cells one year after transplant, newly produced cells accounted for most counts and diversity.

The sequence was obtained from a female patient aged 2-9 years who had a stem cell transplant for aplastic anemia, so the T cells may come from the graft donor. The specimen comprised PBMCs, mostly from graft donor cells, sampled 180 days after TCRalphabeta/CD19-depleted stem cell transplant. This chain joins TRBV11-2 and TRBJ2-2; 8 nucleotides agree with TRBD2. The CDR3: CASSSPVNSGSHGGELFF. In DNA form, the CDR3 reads TGTGCCAGCAGCTCCCCCGTTAACAGCGGGAGTCATGGCGGGGAGCTGTTTTTT. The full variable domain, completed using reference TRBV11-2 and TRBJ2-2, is EAGVAQSPRYKIIEKRQSVAFWCNPISGHATLYWYQQILGQGPKLLIQFQNNGVVDDSQLPKDRFSAERLKGVDSTLKIQPAKLEDSAVYLCASSSPVNSGSHGGELFFGEGSRLTVL.